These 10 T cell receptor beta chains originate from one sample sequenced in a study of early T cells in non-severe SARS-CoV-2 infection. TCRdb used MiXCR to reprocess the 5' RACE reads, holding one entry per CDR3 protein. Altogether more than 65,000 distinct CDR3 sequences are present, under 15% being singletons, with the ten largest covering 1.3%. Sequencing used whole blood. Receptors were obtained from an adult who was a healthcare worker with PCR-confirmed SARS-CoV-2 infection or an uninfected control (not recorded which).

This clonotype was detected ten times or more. CDR3 nucleotides: TGCAGTGCTAGAGACACGAATGCCTACAATGAGCAGTTCTTC. Translation: CSARDTNAYNEQFF. The chain uses TRBV20-1 and TRBJ2-1; D gene uncertain. The germline gives CDR1 DFQATT, CDR2 SNEGSKA (reference sequence). Trimming removed 0 bases from V and 2 bases from J, with 8 bases in between. The CDR3 has 14 residues.

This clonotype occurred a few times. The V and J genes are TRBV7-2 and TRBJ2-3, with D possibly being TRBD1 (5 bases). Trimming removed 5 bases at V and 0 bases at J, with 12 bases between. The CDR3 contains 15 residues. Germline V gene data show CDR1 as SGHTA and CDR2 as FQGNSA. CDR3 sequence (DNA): TGTGCCAGCAGCACCGACAGAACTAGCACAGATACGCAGTATTTT. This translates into CASSTDRTSTDTQYF.

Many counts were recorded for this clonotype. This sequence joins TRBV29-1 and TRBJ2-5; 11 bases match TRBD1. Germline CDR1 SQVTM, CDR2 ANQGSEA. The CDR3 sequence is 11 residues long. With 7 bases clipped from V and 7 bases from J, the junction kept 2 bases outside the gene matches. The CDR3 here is CSGGQGVTQYF. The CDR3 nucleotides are TGCAGCGGGGGACAGGGGGTGACCCAGTACTTC.

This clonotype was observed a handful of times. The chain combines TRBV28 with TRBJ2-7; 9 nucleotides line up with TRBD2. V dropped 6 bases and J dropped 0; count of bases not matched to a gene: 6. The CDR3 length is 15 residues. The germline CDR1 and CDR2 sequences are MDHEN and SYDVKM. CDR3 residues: CASRFGGGDSYEQYF. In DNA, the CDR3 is TGTGCCAGCAGATTTGGCGGGGGGGACTCCTACGAGCAGTACTTC.

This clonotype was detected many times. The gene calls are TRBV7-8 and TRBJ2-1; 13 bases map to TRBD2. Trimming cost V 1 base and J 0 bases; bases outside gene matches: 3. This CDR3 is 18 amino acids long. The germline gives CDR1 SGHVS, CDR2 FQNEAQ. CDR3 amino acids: CASSLGLAGGDSYNEQFF. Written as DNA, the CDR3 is TGTGCCAGCAGCTTAGGACTAGCGGGGGGCGACTCCTACAATGAGCAGTTCTTC.

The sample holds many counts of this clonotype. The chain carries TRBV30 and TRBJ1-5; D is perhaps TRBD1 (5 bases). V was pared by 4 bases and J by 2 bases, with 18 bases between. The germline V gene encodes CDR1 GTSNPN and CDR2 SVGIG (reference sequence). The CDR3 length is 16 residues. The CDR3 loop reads CAWTDKIRGGNQPQHF. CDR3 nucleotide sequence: TGTGCCTGGACTGACAAGATTCGAGGGGGCAATCAGCCCCAGCATTTT.

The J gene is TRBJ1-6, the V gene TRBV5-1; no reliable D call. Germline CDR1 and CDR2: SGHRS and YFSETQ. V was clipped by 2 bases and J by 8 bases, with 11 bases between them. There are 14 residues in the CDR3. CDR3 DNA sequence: TGCGCCAGCAGCTTTGAAGGGAGGGATTCACCCCTCCACTTT. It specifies CASSFEGRDSPLHF.

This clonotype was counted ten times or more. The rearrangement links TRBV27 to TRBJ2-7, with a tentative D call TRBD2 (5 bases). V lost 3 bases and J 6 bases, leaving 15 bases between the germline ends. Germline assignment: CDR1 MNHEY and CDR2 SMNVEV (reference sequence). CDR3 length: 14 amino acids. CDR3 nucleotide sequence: TGTGCCAGCAGTTTGGGAGTAGGTTCGTTCGAGCAGTACTTC. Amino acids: CASSLGVGSFEQYF.

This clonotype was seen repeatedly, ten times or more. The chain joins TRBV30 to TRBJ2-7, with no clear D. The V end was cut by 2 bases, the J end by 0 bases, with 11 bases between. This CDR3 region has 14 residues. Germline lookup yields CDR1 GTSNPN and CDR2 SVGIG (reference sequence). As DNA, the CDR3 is TGTGCCTGGAGTAAGTCACTTACCTCCTACGAGCAGTACTTC. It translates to CAWSKSLTSYEQYF.

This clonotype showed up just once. CDR3 amino acids: CASTPTLIQPQHF. The DNA of the CDR3 is TGTGCCAGCACCCCCACCTTAATCCAGCCCCAGCATTTT. The V call is TRBV6-2 or TRBV6-3, the J call TRBJ1-5; D is unresolved. CDR3 length: 13 residues. V was trimmed by 7 bases and J by 7 bases, leaving 14 bases between them. The germline V gene has CDR1 MNHEY and CDR2 SVGEGT.